This T cell receptor beta chain was documented in a study of neurological immune-mediated disorders. Sorted libraries came from 950,000 to 1,000,000 CD4+ or CD8+ T cells. Each sequencing run yielded over 190 million TCR-beta sequences from 15-18 subjects. TCRdb processed the 5' RACE reads anew with MiXCR; each CDR3 protein has one entry. The sample carries 55,000 or so distinct CDR3 sequences, 3.5% to 4% recorded once. Germline values: CDR1 SQVTM, CDR2 ANQGSEA. The CDR3 length is 12 residues. This clonotype was counted many times. The receptor comes from a woman between 40 and 50 years old with multiple sclerosis. The rearrangement uses TRBV29-1 and TRBJ1-2; TRBD1 aligns across 7 bases. The sample taken for sequencing was CD4+ T cells from blood. The CDR3 is CSAGGGRYGYTF. The CDR3 nucleotides read TGCTCTGCAGGGGGGGGAAGGTATGGCTACACCTTC. Full variable domain (outside the CDR3, taken from reference TRBV29-1 and TRBJ1-2): SAVISQKPSRDICQRGTSLTIQCQVDSQVTMMFWYRQQPGQSLTLIATANQGSEATYESGFVIDKFPISRPNLTFSTLTVSNMSPEDSSIYLCSAGGGRYGYTFGSGTRLTVV.